The 21 T cell receptor beta chains below come from one sample, sequenced in a study of CDR3 diversity in severe acne. TCRdb called the PCR reads again in MiXCR, with one record for every CDR3 protein. The sample gives 79,000 or so distinct CDR3 sequences, around 54% of which show up once; about 9.9% is in the top ten. Sequenced input: blood. The receptors were sampled from a male donor with severe acne vulgaris.

This chain joins TRBV7-2 and TRBJ2-6, with a tentative D call TRBD1 (5 bases). In germline, CDR1 is SGHTA, CDR2 FQGNSA. The V end was cut by 3 bases, the J end by 0 bases, with 15 bases between. The CDR3 has 18 amino acids. The CDR3 nucleotides are TGTGCCAGCAGCTTCATCCAGGGCCTGGTCTCTGGGGCCAACGTCCTGACTTTC. Protein sequence: CASSFIQGLVSGANVLTF.

A single count supports this clonotype. V is TRBV29-1 and J is TRBJ2-6; 7 bases match TRBD1. CDR1 SQVTM and CDR2 ANQGSEA come from the germline V gene. Trimming removed 0 bases from V and 4 bases from J; junction bases left unmatched: 12. The CDR3 length is 18 residues. In DNA form, the CDR3 reads TGCAGCGTTGAAGAAAAAGGGGGCTACCCATCCGGGGCCAACGTCCTGACTTTC. Amino acids: CSVEEKGGYPSGANVLTF.

As for this clonotype: One end of the junction varies from germline; a read error may be responsible. J is TRBJ2-1 and V is TRBV4-3; 7 positions match TRBD2. There are 16 residues in the CDR3. Germline CDR1 reads LGHNA; CDR2 reads YSLEER. The CDR3 loop reads CACSQETGGSYNEQFF. CDR3 coding DNA: TGCGCCTGCAGCCAAGAAACGGGAGGTTCCTACAATGAGCAGTTCTTC.

Notes on this clonotype: A much larger clone differs from this one at a single base, so this may be a read error. The CDR3 does not end in the conserved phenylalanine or tryptophan, so this is likely a read error. The rearrangement uses TRBV6-4 and TRBJ1-1; the D is unclear. The V and J ends lost 3 bases and 3 bases respectively, with 8 bases between them. The V gene's germline CDR1 is MRHNA and CDR2 SNTAGT. This CDR3 contains 13 residues. For the CDR3, the DNA is TGTGCCAGCAGTGAAGAGGTCCACACTGAAGCTTTCCTT. Its protein product is CASSEEVHTEAFL.

The table lists this clonotype with many counts. The chain recombines TRBV4-3 with TRBJ2-7; D may match TRBD1 or TRBD2 (5 bases each). The CDR3 is made up of 15 amino acids. Germline CDR1 is LGHNA and CDR2 is YSLEER. Trimming removed 1 base from V and 4 bases from J, with 14 bases in between. CDR3 nucleotide sequence: TGCGCCAGCAGCCAAGCTCTTTCCGAGGGGTACGAGCAGTACTTC. Translating gives CASSQALSEGYEQYF.

The chain employs TRBV11-2 and TRBJ2-7, with 8 bases that match TRBD2. The CDR3 contains 16 residues. V was clipped by 2 bases and J by 0 bases; unmatched bases: 6. Germline V gene sequence: CDR1 SGHAT, CDR2 FQNNGV. CDR3 coding DNA: TGTGCCAGCAGCTTATTTAGCGGGACAAGCTCCTACGAGCAGTACTTC. Translation gives CASSLFSGTSSYEQYF.

The V call is TRBV7-8, the J call TRBJ2-7; 14 bases map to TRBD2. This CDR3 spans 16 amino acids. The V gene end was trimmed by 5 bases and the J gene end by 11 bases; junction bases not matched to a gene: 14. CDR1 and CDR2 (germline): SGHVS, FQNEAQ. The CDR3 nucleotides are TGTGCCAGCAGCCCACGGGGACTAGCGGGGGTGGGGAGTGAGTACTTC. Protein: CASSPRGLAGVGSEYF.

This clonotype was seen a few times. CDR3 loop: CASSQDHGPGNTIYF. CDR3 nucleotide sequence: TGCGCCAGCAGCCAAGATCACGGCCCTGGAAACACCATATATTTT. The gene calls are TRBV4-1 and TRBJ1-3; D is unresolved. Trimming pared 0 bases from V and 2 bases from J, leaving 8 bases between. The germline V gene has CDR1 MGHRA and CDR2 YSYEKL. The CDR3 extends over 15 amino acids.

CDR3 sequence (DNA): TGTGCCAGCAGCCCAACAGGGACCCTCCGGGAGACCCAGTACTTC. This sequence encodes CASSPTGTLRETQYF. The chain joins TRBV11-2 to TRBJ2-5; the D gene is possibly TRBD1 (6 bases). The CDR3 is made up of 15 amino acids. CDR1 SGHAT and CDR2 FQNNGV come from the germline V gene. V lost 5 bases, J lost 5 bases, and 18 bases lay in between.

This rearrangement joins TRBV2 to TRBJ2-1, with 9 positions matching TRBD2. CDR3 length: 18 amino acids. Germline V CDR1 and CDR2: SNHLY, FYNNEI. The trim removed 4 bases at V and 12 bases at J, leaving 22 bases unmatched. CDR3 residues: CASSGKSPRLGGRDGQFF. In DNA, the CDR3 is TGTGCCAGCAGTGGGAAGTCCCCCCGTCTAGGCGGGAGGGATGGGCAGTTCTTC.

The CDR3, as DNA: TGCGCCAGCAGACCGACTAGCGGGAGGAACACCGGGGAGCTGTTTTTT. Amino acids: CASRPTSGRNTGELFF. V and J are TRBV10-1 and TRBJ2-2; the match to TRBD2 covers 12 bases. The germline V gene encodes CDR1 WNHNN and CDR2 SYGVQD (reference sequence). The CDR3 extends over 16 amino acids. The ends lost 6 bases at V and 1 base at J; junction bases unmatched: 3.

The chain has TRBV7-3 and TRBJ2-6; D unresolved. This CDR3 has 15 residues. Germline lookup yields CDR1 SGHTA and CDR2 FQGTGA. V lost 2 bases, J lost 4 bases, and 9 bases lay in between. The CDR3 nucleotides read TGTGCCAGCAGCTTAGGAAGTCTGGGGGCCAACGTCCTGACTTTC. It is translated as CASSLGSLGANVLTF.

The rearrangement uses TRBV4-1 and TRBJ1-5; possibly TRBD1 for D (5 bases). V was pared by 1 base and J by 1 base, with 17 bases between. CDR1 and CDR2 from the germline V gene are MGHRA and YSYEKL. CDR3 length: 18 residues. The CDR3 region is CASSQGKIQVISNQPQHF. CDR3 nucleotides: TGCGCCAGCAGCCAAGGGAAGATACAGGTTATCAGCAATCAGCCCCAGCATTTT.

This clonotype has a count of ten or more. The chain couples TRBV20-1 to TRBJ2-2; 10 bases align to TRBD2. J gave up 4 bases and V 4 bases, and 6 bases lay outside the gene matches. The CDR3 length is 15 residues. Germline V CDR1 and CDR2: DFQATT, SNEGSKA (reference sequence). CDR3 sequence reads: CSAISSGRATGELFF. In nucleotides, the CDR3 is TGCAGTGCTATCTCTAGCGGGAGAGCCACCGGGGAGCTGTTTTTT.

This chain links TRBV24-1 with TRBJ1-5, with no clear D. V dropped 4 bases and J dropped 11 bases, with 8 bases sitting between them. This CDR3 is 11 amino acids long. CDR1 KGHDR and CDR2 SFDVKD come from the germline V gene. The CDR3 loop reads CATSDRETQHF. The CDR3 DNA sequence: TGTGCCACCAGTGACCGAGAGACCCAGCATTTT.

This sequence joins TRBV7-9 and TRBJ2-1; 8 bases map to TRBD2. This CDR3 region has 16 residues. Trimming took 5 bases from V and 0 from J; bases not matched to a gene: 6. Germline V gene data show CDR1 as SEHNR and CDR2 as FQNEAQ (reference sequence). The CDR3 here is CASSVEAGGSYNEQFF. CDR3 sequence (DNA): TGTGCCAGCAGCGTAGAGGCGGGAGGCTCCTACAATGAGCAGTTCTTC.

The chain joins TRBV20-1 to TRBJ1-2; perhaps TRBD1 as D (6 bases). Trimming removed 6 bases at V and 8 bases at J, with 19 bases between. CDR1 and CDR2 from the germline V gene are DFQATT and SNEGSKA (reference sequence). The CDR3 consists of 13 residues. The chain's CDR3 is CSAKKGGGRGYTF. Here the CDR3 DNA reads TGCAGTGCAAAGAAAGGGGGGGGGCGCGGCTACACCTTC.

The sample holds many counts of this clonotype. The gene calls are TRBV6-2 or TRBV6-3 and TRBJ2-7; no clear D. This CDR3 is 13 amino acids long. CDR1 is MNHEY, CDR2 SVGEGT, per germline. Trimming removed 1 base from V and 3 bases from J, with 7 bases in between. In DNA, the CDR3 is TGTGCCAGCAGTTACTGGGTCCGCTACGAGCAGTACTTC. Protein: CASSYWVRYEQYF.

The CDR3 DNA reads as TGTGCCACCGGGACAGTCTACGAGCAGTACTTC. This translates into CATGTVYEQYF. This sequence joins TRBV6-6 and TRBJ2-7; 7 nucleotides align to TRBD1. V gave up 10 bases and J gave up 3 bases; unmatched junction bases: 3. Germline values: CDR1 MNHNY, CDR2 SVGAGI (reference sequence). The CDR3 loop spans 11 amino acids.

By its share, this clonotype is medium-sized (0.01 to 0.1%). This chain connects TRBV7-8 to TRBJ2-1; D uncertain. CDR3 length equals 14 residues. Germline values: CDR1 SGHVS, CDR2 FQNEAQ. V dropped 3 bases and J dropped 4 bases, with 10 bases sitting between them. This CDR3 reads CASSFRSRYNEQFF. As DNA, the CDR3 is TGTGCCAGCAGCTTTAGGTCTAGATACAATGAGCAGTTCTTC.

On this clonotype itself: The CDR3 does not close with the conserved phenylalanine or tryptophan, likely indicating a read error. It is unclear where the CDR3 begins or ends on the DNA, so no DNA is shown, and the CDR3 is as TCRdb lists it. The chain has TRBV7-8 and TRBJ1-6. The CDR3 extends over 11 residues, inclusive of both ends. Looked up from germline, CDR1 is SGHVS and CDR2 is FQNEAQ. The CDR3 here is CASSKGLAGPH.